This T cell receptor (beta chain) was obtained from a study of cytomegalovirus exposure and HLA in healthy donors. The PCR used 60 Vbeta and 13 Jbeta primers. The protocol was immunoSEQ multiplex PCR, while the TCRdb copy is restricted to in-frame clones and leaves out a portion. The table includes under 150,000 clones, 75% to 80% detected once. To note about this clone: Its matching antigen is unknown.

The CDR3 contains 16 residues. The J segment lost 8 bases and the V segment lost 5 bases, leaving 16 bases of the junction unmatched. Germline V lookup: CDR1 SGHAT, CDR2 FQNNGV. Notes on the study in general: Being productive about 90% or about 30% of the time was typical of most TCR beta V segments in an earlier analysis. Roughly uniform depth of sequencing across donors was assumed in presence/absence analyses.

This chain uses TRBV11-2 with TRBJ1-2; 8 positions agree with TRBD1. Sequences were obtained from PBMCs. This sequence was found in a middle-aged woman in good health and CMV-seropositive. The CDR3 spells CASSPEMTGVDQGYTF. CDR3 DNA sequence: TGTGCCAGCAGCCCAGAGATGACAGGGGTCGATCAGGGCTACACCTTC.